This is a list of T cell receptor beta chains from one sample in a study of T cells in Graves' hyperthyroidism and ophthalmopathy. TCRdb analysed the multiplex PCR reads with MiXCR anew, one entry per CDR3 protein. The sample lists approximately 510,000 distinct CDR3 sequences, less than 25% occurring once. The sequenced sample was blood. These receptor sequences come from a man younger than 30 with Graves' hyperthyroidism. CDR3s include the opening cysteine and the closing phenylalanine or tryptophan. D genes are given only for firm matches. Clone size is not always given. Where it is, it says once, few, many or a class for expanded clones.

cdr3_aa	cdr3_nt	clone_size	v_call	j_call	cdr3_length	d_call
CASHQLGRRVDGYTF	TGTGCCAGCCACCAGCTCGGACGGAGGGTCGATGGCTACACCTTC	many	TRBV6-1	TRBJ1-2	15	-
CASSDRFSYGYTF	TGTGCCAGCAGCGACAGGTTTTCCTATGGCTACACCTTC	-	TRBV27	TRBJ1-2	13	-
CASSYSYMEGLNTEAFF	TGTGCCAGCAGTTACTCCTACATGGAGGGGCTGAACACTGAAGCTTTCTTT	-	TRBV28	TRBJ1-1	17	-
CAWNRVNTEAFF	TGTGCCTGGAACAGGGTGAACACTGAAGCTTTCTTT	many	TRBV30	TRBJ1-1	12	-
CASSQQGNQPQHF	TGTGCCAGCAGTCAACAGGGTAATCAGCCCCAGCATTTT	many	TRBV12-3/TRBV12-4	TRBJ1-5	13	-
CASSTGPETQYF	TGTGCCAGTAGCACCGGCCCGGAGACCCAGTACTTC	-	TRBV19	TRBJ2-5	12	-
CSAREITEAFF	TGCAGTGCTAGAGAAATCACTGAAGCTTTCTTT	many	TRBV20-1	TRBJ1-1	11	-
CASRVGSYEQYF	TGTGCCAGCCGAGTTGGTTCCTACGAGCAGTACTTC	many	TRBV12-3/TRBV12-4	TRBJ2-7	12	-
CASSPTPRGNQPQHF	TGTGCCAGCAGCCCCACACCTCGGGGCAATCAGCCCCAGCATTTT	many	TRBV4-2	TRBJ1-5	15	-
CASRGLVTDGELFF	TGTGCCAGCAGGGGACTAGTGACTGACGGGGAGCTGTTTTTT	few	TRBV7-9	TRBJ2-2	14	TRBD2
CASSEGPAHRGQGAFF	TGCGCCAGCAGTGAAGGCCCCGCGCACAGGGGGCAGGGAGCTTTCTTT	few	TRBV10-1	TRBJ1-1	16	TRBD1
CATSTYRVEQPQHF	TGTGCCACCAGCACCTACAGGGTTGAGCAGCCCCAGCATTTT	-	TRBV15	TRBJ1-5	14	-
CASSWQVHTEAFF	TGCGCCAGCAGCTGGCAGGTTCACACTGAAGCTTTCTTT	many	TRBV5-1	TRBJ1-1	13	-
CATSKRQGEAQPQHF	TGTGCCACCAGCAAGAGACAGGGGGAGGCTCAGCCCCAGCATTTT	-	TRBV15	TRBJ1-5	15	TRBD1
CSAAWGRADEQYF	TGCAGTGCTGCGTGGGGGAGGGCGGACGAGCAGTACTTC	once	TRBV20-1	TRBJ2-7	13	TRBD2
CASSLRTGANYGYTF	TGTGCCAGCAGTCTCCGGACAGGGGCTAACTATGGCTACACCTTC	few	TRBV28	TRBJ1-2	15	TRBD1
CATSIDPNSPLHF	TGTGCCACCAGCATAGACCCTAATTCACCCCTCCACTTT	-	TRBV15	TRBJ1-6	13	-
CASSPTLEVNTEAFF	TGTGCCAGCAGTCCTACTTTGGAGGTGAACACTGAAGCTTTCTTT	many	TRBV28	TRBJ1-1	15	-
CASSRSRDGGYTF	TGTGCCAGCAGCCGTAGCAGGGATGGCGGATACACCTTC	-	TRBV12-3/TRBV12-4	TRBJ1-2	13	-
CASSRYSEPTEAFF	TGTGCCAGCAGTCGTTACAGCGAACCCACTGAAGCTTTCTTT	many	TRBV6-1	TRBJ1-1	14	-
CASSDQGYEQYF	TGCGCCAGCAGCGACCAGGGCTACGAGCAGTACTTC	many	TRBV5-1	TRBJ2-7	12	-
CASGLYAGHQPQHF	TGTGCTAGTGGTTTGTACGCCGGCCATCAGCCCCAGCATTTT	many	TRBV12-5	TRBJ1-5	14	-
CASSLVRGVGDYGYTF	TGTGCCAGCAGCTTAGTCAGGGGCGTGGGGGACTATGGCTACACCTTC	many	TRBV11-2	TRBJ1-2	16	-
CSASTRKNGYEQYF	TGCAGTGCTAGTACACGTAAAAACGGATACGAGCAGTACTTC	-	TRBV20-1	TRBJ2-7	14	-